Listed below are T cell receptor beta chains from one sample, sequenced in a study of read filtering for tumor transcriptome and immune sequencing. A single record per CDR3 protein comes from TCRdb applying MiXCR to the reads. The sample consists of fewer than 75,000 distinct CDR3 sequences, 20% to 25% of them appearing once. Sequencing was done on a sample of a population of CD138-negative cells sorted from bone marrow. All receptors come from a donor over 35 with multiple myeloma. Each CDR3 is given with its conserved first and last residue. D genes are given only for firm matches. Size tells how often a clone was seen (once, few, many) or the class of an expanded clone, and some rows leave it out.

CDR3 DNA | CDR3 protein | D gene | J gene | V gene | clone size
TGTGCCAGCAGTTCCCGCCCGGATGAGCAGTTCTTC | CASSSRPDEQFF | . | TRBJ2-1 | TRBV28 | many
TGCAGTGCTTTCTGGGAGGGAAGTCAGCCCCAGCATTTT | CSAFWEGSQPQHF | . | TRBJ1-5 | TRBV20-1 | .
TGTGCCAGTAGTATTCGGGAGAAGGGCAATGAGCAGTTCTTC | CASSIREKGNEQFF | . | TRBJ2-1 | TRBV19 | few
TGTGCCAGCATCCTTAGCGGGGGTAGCTCCTACGAGCAGTACTTC | CASILSGGSSYEQYF | TRBD2 | TRBJ2-7 | TRBV28 | few
TGCAGTGCTAGAGACTTGGCGGGGAGAGAGACCCAGTACTTC | CSARDLAGRETQYF | . | TRBJ2-5 | TRBV20-1 | many
TGTGCCAGCAGTGAATTCGCGCCCCAGTACTTC | CASSEFAPQYF | . | TRBJ2-5 | TRBV2 | many
TGCGCCAGCAGCTCTGGGACAGGGGAAAAACTGTTTTTT | CASSSGTGEKLFF | TRBD1 | TRBJ1-4 | TRBV5-1 | many
TGTGCCAGCTCATCCGGGACTAGCGGGAGGGCCTCCTACAATGAGCAGTTCTTC | CASSSGTSGRASYNEQFF | TRBD2 | TRBJ2-1 | TRBV18 | .
TGTGCCAGCAGCCAAGCCCCGCAGGGGCCGCAAGAGACCCAGTACTTC | CASSQAPQGPQETQYF | . | TRBJ2-5 | TRBV4-2 | many
TGTGCCAGCTCATCCCTTGCAGGGGGGCTTAGAAATGAGCAGTTCTTC | CASSSLAGGLRNEQFF | . | TRBJ2-1 | TRBV18 | many
TGCAGTGCTAGGGGTTCACTCAACCAAGAGACCCAGTACTTC | CSARGSLNQETQYF | . | TRBJ2-5 | TRBV20-1 | many
TGTGCCAGCAGTTACACGACGTACGGAACTAGCGGGGGAAACTCCTACGAGCAGTACTTC | CASSYTTYGTSGGNSYEQYF | TRBD2 | TRBJ2-7 | TRBV6-6 | few
TGTGCCAGTAGCCCAAGCTCTTGGGGGGTTCAGCCCCAGCATTTT | CASSPSSWGVQPQHF | . | TRBJ1-5 | TRBV19 | few
TGTGCCATCAGTGAGTCGACAGGGGACACCGGGGAGCTGTTTTTT | CAISESTGDTGELFF | TRBD1 | TRBJ2-2 | TRBV10-3 | many
TGTGCCTGGAGTGTACGGGCAGGGGGAGCTTATAGCAATCAGCCCCAGCATTTT | CAWSVRAGGAYSNQPQHF | TRBD1 | TRBJ1-5 | TRBV30 | few
TGTGCCAGCAGCTTGACTATAAAAGAGACCCAGTACTTC | CASSLTIKETQYF | . | TRBJ2-5 | TRBV7-3 | .
TGCAGTGCTAGAGATCCAACGGTCAATAGCAATCAGCCCCAGCATTTT | CSARDPTVNSNQPQHF | . | TRBJ1-5 | TRBV20-1 | .
TGTGCCAGCAGTTCTCGAACAGGGGAGGCCACTGAAGCTTTCTTT | CASSSRTGEATEAFF | TRBD1 | TRBJ1-1 | TRBV2 | few
TGCAGTGCTAGCGGGACAGGGCCGGTTCAGCCCCAGCATTTT | CSASGTGPVQPQHF | TRBD1 | TRBJ1-5 | TRBV20-1 | many
TGTGCCAGCAGCTCCCAGGCCAATGAGCAGTTCTTC | CASSSQANEQFF | . | TRBJ2-1 | TRBV7-9 | many
TGCAGTGCCGAAATTACTAGCGGGAGGGGGAGCTCCTACGAGCAGTACTTC | CSAEITSGRGSSYEQYF | TRBD2 | TRBJ2-7 | TRBV20-1 | many
TGCAGTGCTAGACCCCGTAGCGGGGGGATATACAATGAGCAGTTCTTC | CSARPRSGGIYNEQFF | TRBD2 | TRBJ2-1 | TRBV20-1 | many
TGTGCCGGCATCCGCCCCAGTAGCGATGAGCAGTTCTTC | CAGIRPSSDEQFF | . | TRBJ2-1 | TRBV5-4 | .
TGTGCCATCAGGCAGGAGGGGACTGCAGATGGGGACACTGAAGCTTTCTTT | CAIRQEGTADGDTEAFF | . | TRBJ1-1 | TRBV10-3 | few
TGTGCCAGCTCACCGCCTATGTGGGGGGGATACAATGAGCAGTTCTTC | CASSPPMWGGYNEQFF | TRBD2 | TRBJ2-1 | TRBV18 | many
TGTGCTACATCGAACACCTTCCAAGAGACCCAGTACTTC | CATSNTFQETQYF | . | TRBJ2-5 | TRBV12-5 | many
TGTGCCAGCAGCAGATCTCCCGGGACAGTTGACACCGGGGAGCTGTTTTTT | CASSRSPGTVDTGELFF | TRBD1 | TRBJ2-2 | TRBV7-3 | many
TGCGCCAGCAGCTTGGGAGTTGACTACCGGGCTTCCTTT | CASSLGVDYRASF | . | TRBJ1-1 | TRBV5-1 | .
TGTGCCAGCAGTGAAGGTAGCAAGGGATCTGGTCAGCCCCAGCATTTT | CASSEGSKGSGQPQHF | . | TRBJ1-5 | TRBV6-1 | many
TGTGCCAGCAGCTACCAAGCAGGGGGCGGAGAGACCCAGTACTTC | CASSYQAGGGETQYF | TRBD1 | TRBJ2-5 | TRBV7-2 | few
TGTGCCAGTAGTATTCGGGGGCTCGGTGAAAAACTGTTTTTT | CASSIRGLGEKLFF | . | TRBJ1-4 | TRBV19 | many
TGTGCCAGCAGTTGGGTCGGCGGGGAGCTGTCTTTT | CASSWVGGELSF | . | TRBJ2-2 | TRBV12-3/TRBV12-4 | .
TGTGCCACCGACGCGGGGCTGGCAGATACGCAGTATTTT | CATDAGLADTQYF | . | TRBJ2-3 | TRBV24-1 | few
TGCGCCAGCAGCTTGGACGGACAGGGCCAAGAGACCCAGTACTTC | CASSLDGQGQETQYF | TRBD1 | TRBJ2-5 | TRBV5-1 | .